The rows below give T cell receptor beta chains drawn from one sample of a study of T-cell memory formation after mild COVID-19. TCRdb itself ran the 5' RACE reads through MiXCR, one entry per CDR3 protein. The sample has 170,000 or so distinct CDR3 sequences, about 22% seen once. Sequencing input: PBMCs or a T cell subset sorted from them (not recorded which). The receptors originated from an adult woman who had mild COVID-19 (a few samples of this study predate the infection). Cell type and time point are not known. Each CDR3 is given with its conserved first and last residue. Each record gives: D gene, clone size, CDR3 length, J gene, V gene, CDR3 DNA, CDR3 protein. A D gene is named only where the DNA matches it firmly. The size field is filled for only some rows; it gives once, few, many or a size class.

TRBD1 few 17 TRBJ1-2 TRBV4-1 TGCGCCAGCAGCCAAGACACAGAGGGTACAGGGGGCTTTGGCTACACCTTC CASSQDTEGTGGFGYTF
. few 15 TRBJ2-4 TRBV20-1 TGCAGTGCTCCGCAGGGTTTTTACGACAAAAACATTCAGTACTTC CSAPQGFYDKNIQYF
. few 14 TRBJ2-3 TRBV12-3/TRBV12-4 TGTGCCAGCCTCATGGCCAGGAATACAGATACGCAGTATTTT CASLMARNTDTQYF
TRBD1 . 15 TRBJ1-1 TRBV19 TGTGCCAGTAGTATAGGAGCAGGGGGCGCGTCGGACGCTTTCTTT CASSIGAGGASDAFF
TRBD1 few 18 TRBJ1-2 TRBV12-3/TRBV12-4 TGTGCCAGCAGTTCACAGGTCCCGGGACAGGGTCTTGGAGATGGCTACACCTTC CASSSQVPGQGLGDGYTF
TRBD2 few 17 TRBJ2-3 TRBV7-9 TGTGCCAGCAGCGGGGGAGGTAGCGGGACATACACAGATACGCAGTATTTT CASSGGGSGTYTDTQYF
. . 14 TRBJ2-7 TRBV4-1 TGCGCCAGCAGTCCACGGTCCAGCGGGCTCGAGCAGTACTTC CASSPRSSGLEQYF
TRBD2 few 16 TRBJ2-5 TRBV27 TGTGCCAGCAGTTCCCTACTAGCGGGAGCGTCGGAGACCCAGTACTTC CASSSLLAGASETQYF
. . 12 TRBJ2-3 TRBV12-3/TRBV12-4 TGTGCCAGCTGCCCCGGCACAGATACGCAGTATTTT CASCPGTDTQYF
. . 15 TRBJ1-2 TRBV20-1 TGCAGTGCTCCATCAACAGATTTGGTCTCTTATGGCTACACCTTC CSAPSTDLVSYGYTF
TRBD2 . 16 TRBJ2-1 TRBV7-9 TGTGCCAGCAGCTTGTGGGGACTAGCGTCCAACAATGAGCAGTTCTTC CASSLWGLASNNEQFF
. . 13 TRBJ2-1 TRBV7-9 TGTGCCAGCAGCTTAGGTCCCCGAGGTGAGCAGTTCTTC CASSLGPRGEQFF
. . 12 TRBJ2-1 TRBV19 TGTGCCAGTAGTCCCCACGAGGATGAGCAGTTCTTC CASSPHEDEQFF
. . 12 TRBJ2-7 TRBV5-5 TGTGCCAGCAGCTTGTGGTCAGGCGGACAGTACTTC CASSLWSGGQYF
. . 14 TRBJ2-7 TRBV12-3/TRBV12-4 TGTGCCAGCAGTCCCGTGGGTGGGACCTACGAGCAGTACTTC CASSPVGGTYEQYF
. . 15 TRBJ1-5 TRBV6-5 TGTGCCAGCAGCCAGGGAGGAGGGAACAATCAGCCCCAGCATTTT CASSQGGGNNQPQHF
TRBD2 . 16 TRBJ2-7 TRBV13 TGTGCCAGCAGCGGCAGGCCCCGGGGGGACTCCTACGAGCAGTACTTC CASSGRPRGDSYEQYF
. . 16 TRBJ1-2 TRBV5-4 TGTGCCAGCAGCTTTCGACGGATAACAGCTAACTATGGCTACACCTTC CASSFRRITANYGYTF
TRBD1 . 17 TRBJ2-1 TRBV2 TGTGCCAGCTGGGATCGGGTCCGACAGGGCACCTACAATGAGCAGTTCTTC CASWDRVRQGTYNEQFF
TRBD1 . 12 TRBJ2-7 TRBV5-1 TGCGCCAGCACGGCAGGGGGCGGCGAGCAGTACTTC CASTAGGGEQYF
. few 19 TRBJ2-2 TRBV7-9 TGTGCCAGCAAGCTTTACCCCTCGGACGGCTCATCACACACCGGGGAGCTGTTTTTT CASKLYPSDGSSHTGELFF
TRBD1 . 14 TRBJ1-1 TRBV4-1 TGCGCCAGCAGCCAAGGGACAGGCTGGGCTGAAGCTTTCTTT CASSQGTGWAEAFF
. . 13 TRBJ1-2 TRBV6-5 TGTGCCAGCAGTTACTCAGCCAGCTATGGCTACACCTTC CASSYSASYGYTF
. . 14 TRBJ2-3 TRBV7-8 TGTGCCAGCAGCTTACCAGGGAATGGGGATACGCAGTATTTT CASSLPGNGDTQYF
. few 15 TRBJ2-5 TRBV7-9 TGTGCCAGCAGCTTAGTCGAGGTTGGGGGAGAGACCCAGTACTTC CASSLVEVGGETQYF